The 25 T cell receptor beta chains presented below share a single source sample, sequenced in a study of T cell changes during pregnancy in multiple sclerosis. Data came from immunoSEQ multiplex PCR; TCRdb stores just in-frame clones and leaves some out. There are 70,000 to 75,000 clones in the sample; more than 90% occur only once, and less than 2% lies in the top ten. The sequences come from peripheral blood, collected in the second trimester of pregnancy. The receptors were gathered from a female donor with multiple sclerosis, enrolled in a pregnancy study.

On this clone itself: Compared with germline, one end of the junction differs, possibly owing to a read error. The V gene is TRBV20-1, the J gene TRBJ2-7, with D possibly TRBD1 on 5 matching bases. Germline loops: CDR1 DFQATT, CDR2 SNEGSKA (reference sequence). The CDR3 consists of 10 residues. The CDR3 region has the DNA TGCAGTGCATGGGGCACCTCCTGGGACTTC. Its translation is CSAWGTSWDF.

V usage is TRBV6-5 and J usage is TRBJ2-7, with 7 bases identical to TRBD2. The V gene's germline CDR1 is MNHEY and CDR2 SVGAGI. The ends lost 4 bases at V and 2 bases at J; junction bases unmatched: 8. The CDR3 is 15 amino acids. The chain's CDR3 is CASSFSVAGAYEQYF. CDR3 DNA: TGTGCCAGCAGTTTCAGTGTAGCGGGTGCCTACGAGCAGTACTTC.

The chain links TRBV10-3 to TRBJ2-5; 11 nucleotides line up with TRBD2. V shed 3 bases and J 5 bases; nucleotides not matched to a gene: 5. CDR3 size: 15 residues. The germline CDR1 and CDR2 sequences are ENHRY and SYGVKD. CDR3 region: CAISELAGVGETQYF. DNA for the CDR3: TGTGCCATCAGTGAACTAGCGGGAGTAGGGGAGACCCAGTACTTC.

The rearrangement uses TRBV27 and TRBJ1-5; D may be TRBD1 (5 bases). The CDR3 has 16 amino acids. Germline CDR1 is MNHEY and CDR2 is SMNVEV (reference sequence). V dropped 0 bases and J dropped 5 bases, with 14 bases sitting between them. The CDR3 DNA follows: TGTGCCAGCAGTTTATCGGGACTCCGACGCGATCAGCCCCAGCATTTT. As protein: CASSLSGLRRDQPQHF.

The chain is built from TRBV28 and TRBJ2-1; 7 nucleotides match TRBD2. V lost 5 bases and J lost 4; bases outside the gene matches: 14. Germline lookup yields CDR1 MDHEN and CDR2 SYDVKM. The CDR3 is made up of 17 amino acids. CDR3 sequence (DNA): TGTGCCAGCAGTCAACCACTCGGACTAGGCGCGTACAATGAGCAGTTCTTC. It specifies CASSQPLGLGAYNEQFF.

The gene calls are TRBV11-3 and TRBJ2-1; tentatively, D is TRBD1 (6 bases). Germline V gene lookup returns CDR1 SGHNT and CDR2 YENEEA. The ends were cut back, 0 bases at V and 0 bases at J, with 15 bases in the middle. This CDR3 is 18 amino acids long. The CDR3 DNA sequence: TGTGCCAGCAGCTTAGAGGCCAGGACAGCCATCTCCTACAATGAGCAGTTCTTC. Amino acids: CASSLEARTAISYNEQFF.

The chain carries TRBV6-1 and TRBJ2-1; D possibly corresponds to TRBD2 (6 bases). In germline, CDR1 is MNHNS, CDR2 SASEGT. There are 15 residues in the CDR3. V was cut by 1 base and J by 2 bases, with 9 bases left in between. The CDR3 here is CASSEGLAPYNEQFF. In nucleotides, the CDR3 is TGTGCCAGCAGTGAAGGGCTAGCGCCCTACAATGAGCAGTTCTTC.

This clone was seen a handful of times. The chain carries TRBV6-1 and TRBJ1-6, with D hard to call. Germline V lookup: CDR1 MNHNS, CDR2 SASEGT. CDR3 length equals 15 residues. V was shortened by 4 bases and J by 8 bases, with 15 bases between the two germline ends. CDR3 in amino acids: CASSVLGRSDSPLHF. The CDR3 coding sequence is TGTGCCAGCAGTGTTTTGGGGAGGTCAGATTCACCCCTCCACTTT.

CDR3 region: CASSLGVQETQYF. The DNA of the CDR3 is TGCGCCAGCAGCCTCGGGGTTCAAGAGACCCAGTACTTC. The rearrangement joins TRBV4-1 to TRBJ2-5; maybe TRBD2 (5 bases). Trimming took 4 bases from V and 2 from J, leaving 8 bases between them. CDR1 MGHRA and CDR2 YSYEKL come from the germline V gene. The CDR3 extends over 13 amino acids.

The chain joins TRBV11-2 to TRBJ2-7, with D possibly TRBD2 on 5 matching bases. Per germline, CDR1 SGHAT and CDR2 FQNNGV. With 4 bases removed from V and 2 bases from J, the gap between germline ends came to 15 bases. This CDR3 is 15 amino acids long. The DNA of the CDR3 is TGTGCCAGCAGCTCCAACTTAGCGAGGGCCTACGAGCAGTACTTC. Protein: CASSSNLARAYEQYF.

The gene calls are TRBV7-2 and TRBJ2-1; D is perhaps TRBD1 (5 bases). The CDR3 sequence is 15 residues long. The germline V gene encodes CDR1 SGHTA and CDR2 FQGNSA. V shed 1 base and J shed 9 bases, with 16 bases lying between them. The chain's CDR3 is CASSLEGQSTGEQFF. The CDR3 DNA sequence: TGTGCCAGCAGCTTAGAGGGGCAGAGTACGGGTGAGCAGTTCTTC.

The rearrangement uses TRBV6-5 and TRBJ1-2; no firm D call. The CDR3 has 14 residues. Germline V lookup: CDR1 MNHEY, CDR2 SVGAGI. V lost 5 bases and J 4 bases, leaving 14 bases between the germline ends. This CDR3 reads CASSPRASGYGYTF. CDR3 DNA sequence: TGTGCCAGCAGTCCCCGGGCTAGCGGCTATGGCTACACCTTC.

The J gene is TRBJ2-1, the V gene TRBV4-2; D may be TRBD1 (6 bases). Germline assignment: CDR1 LGHNA and CDR2 YNFKEQ. Trimming left V 0 bases short and J 9 bases short, with 21 bases between. This CDR3 is built from 17 residues. As DNA, the CDR3 is TGTGCCAGCAGCCAAGAGGCAAAAGGACAGTTCACGGGTGAGCAGTTCTTC. Translation: CASSQEAKGQFTGEQFF.

This chain links TRBV6-5 with TRBJ2-3, with 7 bases identical to TRBD1. The CDR3 is made up of 16 amino acids. Per germline, CDR1 MNHEY and CDR2 SVGAGI. V dropped 2 bases and J dropped 1; count of bases not matched to a gene: 6. The CDR3 DNA sequence: TGTGCCAGCAGTTACGGAGACAGGGCTGGCACAGATACGCAGTATTTT. Its translation is CASSYGDRAGTDTQYF.

This rearrangement joins TRBV7-9 to TRBJ1-2; possibly TRBD1 for D (5 bases). The V end lost 11 bases, the J end lost 8 bases, and 18 bases lay between the germline ends. The CDR3 is 12 residues long. Germline CDR1 reads SEHNR; CDR2 reads FQNEAQ (reference sequence). The CDR3 sequence is CAGRGNLGGYTF. CDR3 sequence (DNA): TGTGCCGGCCGGGGGAACCTGGGAGGCTACACCTTC.

The V call is TRBV18, the J call TRBJ2-7; maybe TRBD2 (5 bases). CDR1 is KGHSH, CDR2 LQKENI, per germline. The CDR3 sequence is 13 residues long. Deletions cut 3 bases from V and 0 bases from J, with 6 bases between. This CDR3 is CASSPGASYEQYF. As DNA, the CDR3 is TGTGCCAGCTCACCGGGAGCCTCCTACGAGCAGTACTTC. The complete variable domain, with remaining parts taken from reference TRBV18 and TRBJ2-7, reads NAGVMQNPRHLVRRRGQEARLRCSPMKGHSHVYWYRQLPEEGLKFMVYLQKENIIDESGMPKERFSAEFPKEGPSILRIQQVVRGDSAAYFCASSPGASYEQYFGPGTRLTVT.

The V gene is TRBV5-6, the J gene TRBJ2-5, with D unresolved. This CDR3 contains 13 residues. The ends were cut back, 4 bases at V and 5 bases at J, with 12 bases in the middle. Germline-derived CDR1 and CDR2 are SGHDT and YYEEEE. The CDR3 protein is CASSSVGEETQYF. Here the CDR3 DNA reads TGTGCCAGCAGCAGCGTCGGTGAGGAGACCCAGTACTTC.

The chain employs TRBV28 and TRBJ2-7, with 7 bases aligning to TRBD1. The V gene's germline CDR1 is MDHEN and CDR2 SYDVKM. The CDR3 has 13 residues. Losses at the gene ends were 10 bases for V and 1 base for J; bases not matched to a gene: 7. CDR3 residues: CATDLGQSYEQYF. As DNA, the CDR3 is TGTGCCACCGACTTGGGACAGTCCTACGAGCAGTACTTC.

The V and J genes are TRBV19 and TRBJ2-5; D is uncertain. Looked up from germline, CDR1 is LNHDA and CDR2 is SQIVND (reference sequence). V shed 4 bases and J shed 4 bases, with 10 bases lying between them. This CDR3 is built from 13 residues. CDR3 sequence: CASSNTRGETQYF. The CDR3 DNA is TGTGCCAGTAGTAATACACGAGGAGAGACCCAGTACTTC.

The chain links TRBV11-3 to TRBJ2-3; 7 nucleotides align to TRBD1. The V segment lost 5 bases and the J segment 6 bases; nucleotides outside the gene matches: 5. CDR1 is SGHNT, CDR2 YENEEA, per germline. This CDR3 region has 13 residues. The CDR3 nucleotides read TGTGCCAGCAGCCCTAGGGACAGTGATACGCAGTATTTT. Protein: CASSPRDSDTQYF.

This clone appeared a single time. V and J are TRBV6-5 and TRBJ1-4; unclear D gene. V was trimmed by 5 bases and J by 4 bases, leaving 8 bases between them. The CDR3 extends over 13 amino acids. Germline V gene sequence: CDR1 MNHEY, CDR2 SVGAGI. The CDR3 DNA reads TGTGCCAGCAGTAGGCACAGTAATGAAAAACTGTTTTTT. Its translation is CASSRHSNEKLFF.

J is TRBJ1-5 and V is TRBV5-6, with D perhaps matching TRBD1 (6 bases). The CDR3 has 16 residues. Trimming stripped 1 base from V and 6 bases from J, with 17 bases between. Germline values: CDR1 SGHDT, CDR2 YYEEEE. The CDR3 is CASSLSSTGWVQPQHF. CDR3 nucleotides: TGTGCCAGCAGCTTGTCTTCTACAGGGTGGGTTCAGCCCCAGCATTTT.

The chain employs TRBV19 and TRBJ1-1; 9 bases are shared with TRBD1. The CDR3 loop spans 16 amino acids. Germline V gene data show CDR1 as LNHDA and CDR2 as SQIVND (reference sequence). V lost 3 bases and J lost 0; bases outside the gene matches: 5. CDR3 DNA sequence: TGTGCCAGTAGTATGGGGACAGGGAGGATGAACACTGAAGCTTTCTTT. Encoded protein: CASSMGTGRMNTEAFF.

V usage is TRBV7-8 and J usage is TRBJ1-1; 10 bases agree with TRBD1. The germline CDR1 and CDR2 sequences are SGHVS and FQNEAQ. The CDR3 contains 13 residues. J lost 11 bases, V lost 4 bases, and 7 bases had no gene match. CDR3 residues: CASSSYRGQGAFF. CDR3 DNA: TGTGCCAGCAGCTCGTACAGGGGACAGGGGGCTTTCTTT. The full variable domain, in which reference TRBV7-8 and TRBJ1-1 provide the parts outside the CDR3, is GAGVSQSPRYKVAKRGQDVALRCDPISGHVSLFWYQQALGQGPEFLTYFQNEAQLDKSGLPSDRFFAERPEGSVSTLKIQRTQQEDSAVYLCASSSYRGQGAFFGQGTRLTVV.

The rearrangement joins TRBV23-1 to TRBJ1-2, with D perhaps matching TRBD1 (5 bases). TRBV23-1 is an ORF, and what it does is uncertain. V shed 1 base and J shed 7 bases, with 10 bases lying between them. This CDR3 comprises 13 residues. CDR3 nucleotides: TGCGCCAGCAGTCAATTATTCAGGGCTGGCTACACCTTC. Translating gives CASSQLFRAGYTF.